Each of the 3 T cell receptor beta chains below was sequenced from the same sample in a study of neurological immune-mediated disorders. Via MiXCR, TCRdb re-called the 5' RACE reads, giving one row per CDR3 protein. The data contain tens of thousands of distinct CDR3 sequences, 2.6% of them singletons. Sequenced input: PBMCs. Every receptor here comes from a woman aged 25 to 39 with multiple sclerosis.

This clonotype was detected many times. The CDR3 coding sequence is TGTGCCAGCAGACTCAGACTAGCGGGAGAAGGTGAGCAGTTCTTC. Protein sequence: CASRLRLAGEGEQFF. The chain joins TRBV7-2 to TRBJ2-1, with 12 nucleotides matching TRBD2. Per the germline V gene, CDR1 is SGHTA and CDR2 is FQGNSA. CDR3 size: 15 residues. With V trimmed by 6 bases and J by 9 bases, 9 bases remained unmatched.

This clonotype was picked up many times. The junction and the germline gene differ at one end; a read error may be behind it. This rearrangement joins TRBV20-1 to TRBJ1-2; perhaps TRBD1 as D (5 bases). The CDR3 runs 13 residues. Germline CDR1 and CDR2: DFQATT and SNEGSKA (reference sequence). CDR3 DNA sequence: TGCAGTGCCACCCCGACAGCTAATTATGGCTACACCTTC. It yields the protein CSATPTANYGYTF.

This clonotype has a count of ten or more. The V and J genes are TRBV12-3 or TRBV12-4 and TRBJ2-1; 13 bases fit TRBD2. After removal of 1 base from V and 4 bases from J, the junction contained 1 base not matched to a gene. This CDR3 is built from 16 residues. This chain's CDR3 is CASSLGGLAGYNEQFF. Written as DNA, the CDR3 is TGTGCCAGCAGTTTAGGGGGACTAGCGGGATACAATGAGCAGTTCTTC.